This T cell receptor beta chain stems from a study of tumor and adjacent non-tumor tissue in lung cancer (dated by TCRdb to the late 2010s). Notes on the research overall: The cohort included 12 adenocarcinoma, a couple of squamous cell carcinoma and 1 small cell lung cancer patients. Among the 15 or so patients, ages ranged from roughly 31 to 85 years, roughly ten were men and 5 were women, and disease was TNM stage I to III. Sequencing generated a total of about 130,000,000 productive TCRbeta reads, averaging roughly 4.4 million reads per sample. Bulk TCRbeta repertoires were compared between lung tumor tissue and matched distant non-tumor lung tissue obtained from 15 lung cancer patients. TCRbeta CDR3 sequencing was performed on fewer than 35 paired specimens, with one tumor sample and one normal lung sample collected per patient. General study outcomes and caveats: Peripheral blood was not sequenced, so blood TCRbeta repertoires were not examined in the lung cancer patients of the study. The sequencing platform is not named in the methods, and unique molecular identifiers are not mentioned. TCR diversity was significantly higher in younger patients, and higher tumor TCR diversity was associated with shorter overall and disease-free survival. With only around 15 patients in the cohort, the authors noted that larger samples and more detailed clinical data are needed. Tumor tissue showed significantly greater TCR diversity (inverse Simpson) than normal lung tissue (approximately 400 vs 170, P = 0.0075, Mann-Whitney U test). In normal lung, the top 100 clones accounted for a significantly larger cumulative share of the repertoire than in tumor tissue.

RNA was extracted from bulk unsorted tissue and checked for quality with a NanoDrop ND-1000 and an Agilent 2100. Donors were newly diagnosed lung cancer patients admitted for thoracic surgery in China between August and November 2014, without prior chemotherapy. Anyone who had undergone radiotherapy or chemotherapy before, or who had another cancer at the same time, was left out of the study. Surgical tissue pieces of roughly 1-2.2 cm3 were preserved in RNAlater solution and were kept at -80 degrees C until use. Library creation used multiplex PCR. TCRdb shows the sequencer as Illumina HiSeq 2500. TCRbeta libraries were constructed through three rounds of nested PCR with primers (Table S4) according to protocols modified from ARM-PCR. Before sequencing, PCR products of 200-500 bp were excised from the gel and purified with the QIAquick gel extraction kit. The paper's data handling went like this. Reads were cleaned with Trimmomatic, merged with FLASH into complete CDR3 sequences, and assigned to V(D)J germline segments with MiTCR. VDJtools was used to compute clonal diversity as the inverse Simpson's index. Productive reads were defined as in-frame sequences without a premature stop codon. TCRdb cleaned the public reads at Q25 with fastp, built clones with MiXCR and kept in-frame beta chains. Every entry covers one CDR3 protein and lists the most common genes and DNA from its rows. TCRdb assigned the V and J calls; the authors' analysis was not used. The sample table shows more than 85,000 distinct CDR3 sequences, and approximately 80% are seen once. The ten top clones hold approximately 22% of the sample.

The CDR3 runs 15 residues from the cysteine to the phenylalanine. Only the CDR3 region is kept as DNA, spanning 45 bases read in frame from base 1. Per the germline V gene (reference sequence), SGHKS is the CDR1 and YYEKEE is the CDR2. Turning to this clonotype: What this receptor recognizes is not known. Sequence at one end of the junction differs from germline and may be a read error.

The rearrangement combines TRBV5-5 with TRBJ2-7, with 8 bases aligning to TRBD1. The material sequenced was lung tumor tissue. The receptor was derived from a man aged 65 to 85 with non-small cell lung cancer. The bases read TGTGCCAGTAGCTTGGTGACAGGGGATGCCTACGACCAGTACTTC. The translation is CASSLVTGDAYDQYF.